The T cell receptor (beta chain) described here comes from a study of T cell responses to AZD1222 COVID-19 vaccine. Findings of the study overall: Among spike-specific TCRs, nearly half reportedly target unmutated variant regions. Sampling that yielded the repertoires occurred only after the peak T cell response. Seropositive at baseline were only a handful of AZD1222 recipients. Spike-specific TCR breadth and depth went up after people got two AZD1222 doses.

A remark on this clone: The antigen remains undetermined.

Germline CDR1 SEHNR, CDR2 FQNEAQ (reference sequence). There are 14 residues in the CDR3. V gave up 3 bases and J gave up 3 bases, with 12 bases separating them. This table comes from immunoSEQ multiplex PCR, and its TCRdb copy is limited to in-frame clones, with some not included. This sample has roughly 50,000 clones, with over 65% found just once. This chain links TRBV7-9 with TRBJ2-7, with D possibly being TRBD1 or TRBD2 (5 bases each). Source: peripheral blood, taken on day 0 of AZD1222 vaccination. This receptor was taken from an adult in good health. The CDR3 region has the DNA TGTGCCAGCAGCTTGGGGGAGAGACACTACGAGCAGTACTTC. It translates to CASSLGERHYEQYF.